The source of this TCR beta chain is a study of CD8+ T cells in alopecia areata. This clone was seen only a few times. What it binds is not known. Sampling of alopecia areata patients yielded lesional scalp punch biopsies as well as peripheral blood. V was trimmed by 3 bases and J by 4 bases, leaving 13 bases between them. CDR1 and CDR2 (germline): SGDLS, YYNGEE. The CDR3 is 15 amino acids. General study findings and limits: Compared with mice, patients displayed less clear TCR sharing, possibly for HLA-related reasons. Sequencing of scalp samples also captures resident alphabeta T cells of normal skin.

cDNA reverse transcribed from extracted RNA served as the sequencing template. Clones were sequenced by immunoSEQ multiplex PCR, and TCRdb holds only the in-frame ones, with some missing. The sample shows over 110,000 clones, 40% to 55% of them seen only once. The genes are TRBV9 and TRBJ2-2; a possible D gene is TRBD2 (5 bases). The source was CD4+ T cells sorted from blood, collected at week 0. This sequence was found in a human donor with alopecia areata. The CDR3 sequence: CASSGTSQVTGELFF. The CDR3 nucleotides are TGTGCCAGCAGCGGGACTTCCCAGGTCACCGGGGAGCTGTTTTTT.